The rows below give T cell receptor beta chains drawn from one sample of a study of cytomegalovirus exposure and HLA in healthy donors. Assay used: immunoSEQ multiplex PCR; TCRdb lists only in-frame clones, some missing. The sample has under 300,000 clones, roughly 89% seen once; the top ten hold 0.37%. Source material: PBMCs. These receptors came from a woman between 18 and 30 years old in good health and CMV-seronegative. CDR3s leave out the opening cysteine and the closing phenylalanine or tryptophan.

j_gene	v_gene	CDR3aa
TRBJ2-2	TRBV5-6	ASSLGQVALLNTGELF
TRBJ2-7	TRBV28	ASSLDGTRHYEQY
TRBJ1-5	TRBV6-6	ASRKTGQSNQPQH
TRBJ2-2	TRBV28	ASSLPVNTGELF
TRBJ1-1	TRBV5-4	ASSSQSVTEAF
TRBJ2-2	TRBV10-2	ASLKVGGENTGELF
TRBJ2-3	TRBV5-6	ASSLAPGLAGLDTQY
TRBJ1-4	TRBV6-1	ASSEEGGTEKLF
TRBJ2-4	TRBV2	ASEFGGAGENIQY
TRBJ1-2	TRBV11-2	ASSLTEAAYGYT
TRBJ1-1	TRBV5-1	ASSKDRPGENTEAF
TRBJ1-1	TRBV21-1	ASSIRGRGSINTEAF
TRBJ2-7	TRBV28	ASSLSPIAGGPYEQY
TRBJ1-1	TRBV19	ASSILGVDTEAF
TRBJ2-5	TRBV9	ASSPSSGGALETQY
TRBJ1-2	TRBV5-6	ASSPGEPNYGYT
TRBJ2-3	TRBV27	ASSPTGLAGGPSTDTQY
TRBJ2-6	TRBV7-2	ASSFGGTGANVLT
TRBJ1-4	TRBV15	ATRRQGGEKLF
TRBJ2-1	TRBV30	AWRAPSGGVNEQF
TRBJ2-1	TRBV19	ASSTLLANEQF
TRBJ1-4	TRBV10-3	AIGGDATNEKLF
TRBJ2-1	TRBV7-2	ASSSSGGSYNEQF
TRBJ2-3	TRBV7-9	ASSLVVTAKGTDTQY
TRBJ1-5	TRBV5-1	ASSLDSGGNQPQH
TRBJ1-6	TRBV6-5	ASSYSAVLYNSPLH
TRBJ1-1	TRBV6-4	ASSPGQMNTEAF
TRBJ1-2	TRBV11-2	ASSLMGTGHYGYT
TRBJ2-7	TRBV6-5	ASSLRLAGSYEQY
TRBJ1-1	TRBV10-1	ASSESGTAAF
TRBJ2-1	TRBV5-6	ASSSGTSGVYNEQF
TRBJ1-6	TRBV14	ASSPGQGDHNSPLH
TRBJ1-1	TRBV7-8	ASSSQRGPEAF
TRBJ1-5	TRBV27	ASSLNSRGFSNQPQH
TRBJ2-7	TRBV28	ASRVYSGGLYEQY
TRBJ2-2	TRBV29-1	SVEKEVAGELF
TRBJ1-3	TRBV19	ASTNSRGYSGNTIY
TRBJ1-2	TRBV28	ASSLDGQGSGYT
TRBJ1-1	TRBV6-5	ASSRGGVVEAF
TRBJ2-7	TRBV6-1	ASSDLGTAAYEQY